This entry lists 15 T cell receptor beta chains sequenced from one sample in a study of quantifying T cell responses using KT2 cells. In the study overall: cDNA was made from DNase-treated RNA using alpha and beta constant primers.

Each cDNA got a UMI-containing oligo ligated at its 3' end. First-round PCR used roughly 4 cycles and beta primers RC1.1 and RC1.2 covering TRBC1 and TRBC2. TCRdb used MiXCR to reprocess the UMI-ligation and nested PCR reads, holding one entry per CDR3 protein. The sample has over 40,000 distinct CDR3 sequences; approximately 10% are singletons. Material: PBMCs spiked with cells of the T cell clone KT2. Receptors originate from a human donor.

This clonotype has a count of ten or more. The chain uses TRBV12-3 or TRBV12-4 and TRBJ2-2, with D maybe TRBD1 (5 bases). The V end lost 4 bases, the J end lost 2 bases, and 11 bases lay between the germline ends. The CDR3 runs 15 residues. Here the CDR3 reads CASSSGQGNTGELFF. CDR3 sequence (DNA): TGTGCCAGCAGTTCAGGGCAGGGAAACACCGGGGAGCTGTTTTTT.

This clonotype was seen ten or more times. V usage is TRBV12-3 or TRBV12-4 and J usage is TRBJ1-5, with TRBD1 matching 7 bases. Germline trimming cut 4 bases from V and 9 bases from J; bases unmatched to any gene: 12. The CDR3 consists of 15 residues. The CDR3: CASSSGTVGIGPQHF. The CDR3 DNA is TGTGCCAGCAGTTCTGGGACAGTTGGGATAGGGCCCCAGCATTTT.

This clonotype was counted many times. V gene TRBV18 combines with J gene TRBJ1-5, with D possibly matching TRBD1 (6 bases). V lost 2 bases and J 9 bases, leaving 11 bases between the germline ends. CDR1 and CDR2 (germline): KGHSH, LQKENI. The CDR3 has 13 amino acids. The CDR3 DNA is TGTGCCAGCTCACCAGACAGGAGAACGCCCCAGCATTTT. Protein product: CASSPDRRTPQHF.

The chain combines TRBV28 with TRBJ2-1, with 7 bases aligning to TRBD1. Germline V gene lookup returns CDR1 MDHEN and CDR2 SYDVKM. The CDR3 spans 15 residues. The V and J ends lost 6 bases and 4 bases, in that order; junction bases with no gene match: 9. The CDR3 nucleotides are TGTGCCAGCAGCTCCCAGGACAGGCCTTACAATGAGCAGTTCTTC. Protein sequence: CASSSQDRPYNEQFF.

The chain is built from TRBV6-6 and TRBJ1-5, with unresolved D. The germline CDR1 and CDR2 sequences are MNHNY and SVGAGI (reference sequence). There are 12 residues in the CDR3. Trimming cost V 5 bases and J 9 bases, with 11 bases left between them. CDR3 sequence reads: CASSAQTPPQHF. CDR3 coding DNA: TGTGCCAGCAGTGCCCAAACCCCGCCCCAGCATTTT.

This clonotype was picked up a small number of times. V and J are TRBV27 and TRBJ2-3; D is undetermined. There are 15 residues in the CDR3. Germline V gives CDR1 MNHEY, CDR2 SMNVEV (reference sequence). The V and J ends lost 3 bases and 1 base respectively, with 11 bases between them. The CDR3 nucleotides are TGTGCCAGCAGTTTTCGCACTGGAGGCACAGATACGCAGTATTTT. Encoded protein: CASSFRTGGTDTQYF.

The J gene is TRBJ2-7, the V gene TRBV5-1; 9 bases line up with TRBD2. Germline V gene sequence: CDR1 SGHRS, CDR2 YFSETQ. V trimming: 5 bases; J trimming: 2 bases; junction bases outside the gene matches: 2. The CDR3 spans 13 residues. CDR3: CASRGGGAYEQYF. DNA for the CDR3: TGCGCCAGCAGGGGCGGGGGGGCCTACGAGCAGTACTTC.

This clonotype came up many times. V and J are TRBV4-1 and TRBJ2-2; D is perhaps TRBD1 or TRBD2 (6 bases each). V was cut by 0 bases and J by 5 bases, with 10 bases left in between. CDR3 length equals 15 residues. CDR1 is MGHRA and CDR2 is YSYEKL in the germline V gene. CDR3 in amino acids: CASSQDTGRTGELFF. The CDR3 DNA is TGCGCCAGCAGCCAAGATACAGGGAGGACCGGGGAGCTGTTTTTT.

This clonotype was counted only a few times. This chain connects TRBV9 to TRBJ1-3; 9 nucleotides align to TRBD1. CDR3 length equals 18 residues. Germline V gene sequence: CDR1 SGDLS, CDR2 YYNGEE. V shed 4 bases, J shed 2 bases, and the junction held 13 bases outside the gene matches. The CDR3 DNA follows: TGTGCCAGCAGCCTAGAAGTCGGACAGGGGTCTGCTGGAAACACCATATATTTT. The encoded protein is CASSLEVGQGSAGNTIYF.

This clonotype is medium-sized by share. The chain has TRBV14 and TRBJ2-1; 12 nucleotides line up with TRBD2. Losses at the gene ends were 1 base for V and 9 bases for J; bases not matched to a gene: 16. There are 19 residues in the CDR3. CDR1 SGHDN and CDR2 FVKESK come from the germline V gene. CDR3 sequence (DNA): TGTGCCAGCAGCCAAGTAGCGCTAGCGGGGGGGTTTGAGAGTGGTGAGCAGTTCTTC. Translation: CASSQVALAGGFESGEQFF.

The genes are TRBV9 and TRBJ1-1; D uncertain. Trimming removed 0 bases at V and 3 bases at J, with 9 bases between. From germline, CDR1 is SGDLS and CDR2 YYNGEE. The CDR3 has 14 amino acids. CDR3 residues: CASSVASLDTEAFF. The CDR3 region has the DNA TGTGCCAGCAGCGTAGCCTCCTTAGACACTGAAGCTTTCTTT.

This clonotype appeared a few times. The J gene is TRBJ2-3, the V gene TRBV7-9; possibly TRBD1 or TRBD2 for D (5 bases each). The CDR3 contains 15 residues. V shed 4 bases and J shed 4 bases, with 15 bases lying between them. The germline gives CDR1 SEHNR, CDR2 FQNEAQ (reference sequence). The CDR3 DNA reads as TGTGCCAGCAGCTGGGACCGACGCCCGTCAGATACGCAGTATTTT. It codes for CASSWDRRPSDTQYF.

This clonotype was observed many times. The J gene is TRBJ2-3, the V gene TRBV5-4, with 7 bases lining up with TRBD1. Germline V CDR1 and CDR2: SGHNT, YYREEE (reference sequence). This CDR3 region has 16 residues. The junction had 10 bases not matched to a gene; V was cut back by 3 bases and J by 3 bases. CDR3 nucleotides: TGTGCCAGCAGCTGGGGGACAGTAGGTGTGACAGATACGCAGTATTTT. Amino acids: CASSWGTVGVTDTQYF.

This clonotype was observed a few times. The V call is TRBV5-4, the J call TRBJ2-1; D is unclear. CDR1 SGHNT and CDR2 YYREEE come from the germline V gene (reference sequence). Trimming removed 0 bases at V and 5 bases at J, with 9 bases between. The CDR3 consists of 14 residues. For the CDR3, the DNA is TGTGCCAGCAGCTTGGCTCCCTTGGACAATGAGCAGTTCTTC. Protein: CASSLAPLDNEQFF.

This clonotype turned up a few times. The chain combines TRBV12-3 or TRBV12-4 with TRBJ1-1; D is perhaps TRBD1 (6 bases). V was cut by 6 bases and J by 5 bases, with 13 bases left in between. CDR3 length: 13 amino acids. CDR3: CASSLGGFTEAFF. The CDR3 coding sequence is TGTGCCAGCAGCCTGGGGGGCTTTACTGAAGCTTTCTTT.